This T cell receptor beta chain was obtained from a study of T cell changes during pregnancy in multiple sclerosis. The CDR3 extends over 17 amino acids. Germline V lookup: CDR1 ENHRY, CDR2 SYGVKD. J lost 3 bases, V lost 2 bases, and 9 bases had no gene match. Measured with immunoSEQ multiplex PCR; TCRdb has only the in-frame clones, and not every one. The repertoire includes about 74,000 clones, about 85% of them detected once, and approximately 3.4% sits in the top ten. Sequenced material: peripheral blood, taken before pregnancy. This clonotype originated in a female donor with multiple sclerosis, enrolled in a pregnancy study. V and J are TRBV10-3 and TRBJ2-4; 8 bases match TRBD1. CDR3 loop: CAISETRDRTIKNIQYF. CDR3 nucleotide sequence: TGTGCCATCAGTGAGACTCGGGACAGGACAATCAAAAACATTCAGTACTTC.